This TCR beta chain was found in a study of T cell responses to AZD1222 COVID-19 vaccine. On the study more broadly: Second doses were pooled across both intervals (about 4 or about 12 weeks). Study-wide findings and caveats: Reports indicate that nearly half of spike-specific TCRs are directed at unmutated variant regions.

About this clone itself: Its antigen remains unknown.

Sequencing was performed with immunoSEQ multiplex PCR; in TCRdb, only in-frame clones are kept and a portion is missing. Among roughly 200,000 clones listed, about 86% were seen once. The source was peripheral blood, collected on day 0 of AZD1222 vaccination. The sequence was collected from an adult in good health.

The CDR3 DNA sequence: TGTGCCAGCAGTCCAAACACGGGCGAAAAACTGTTTTTT. Amino acids: CASSPNTGEKLFF. The chain joins TRBV5-5 to TRBJ1-4; D is unclear. The V end was cut by 5 bases, the J end by 8 bases, with 13 bases between. Germline V gene data show CDR1 as SGHKS and CDR2 as YYEKEE (reference sequence). The CDR3 runs to 13 residues.